The TCR beta chain described here comes from a study of shared clonotypes between healthy human individuals (dated by TCRdb to the early 2020s). Study-level background: A couple of women and a few men aged 18 to 49 years were included in the cohort. Each donor's leukapheresis produced roughly between about 0.8 and 10 billion PBMCs. For each donor, CD4 naive and CD4 memory were each given three plates, CD8 naive was given two plates, and CD8 memory was given one plate. To increase sequencing depth and limit assay-specific biases, different laboratories used diverse techniques to prepare libraries and sequence TCR repertoires. Blood TCR repertoires of five healthy adults were deeply sequenced to estimate repertoire size and the extent of clonotype sharing between individuals. Overall study results and their limits: Around 5% of naive CD4, around 3.5% of naive CD8, roughly 2.4% of memory CD4, and less than 0.45% of memory CD8 clonotypes were shared across four donors. Rarefaction of sorted-subset datasets indicated incomplete sequencing despite the large sequencing depth. Pairwise subsampling indicated that sequencing depth was expected to affect the degree of clonotype sharing among donors. Compared with non-shared clonotypes, the clonotypes found in all four sorted-subset donors had higher generation probabilities. Only blood was sampled, and tissue TCR repertoires likely differ from those in blood. Larger estimated clonotype richness was generally found for naive subsets than for memory subsets. Because the study included only a small number of donors, the genetic and exposure-history diversity represented was limited.

Using the deep immunoSEQ assay, multiplex PCR amplified TCR CDR3 regions from genomic DNA. Extracted genomic DNA from each cell subset was spread evenly across all wells of several immunoSEQ 96-well plates, with each plate serving as a replicate. Each replicate PCR for sorted subsets received about 200 ng genomic DNA, equal to roughly 30,000 T cell genomes. The purified libraries were quantified using a Qubit 3.0 fluorometer, sized with a Bioanalyzer 2100, and then quantified again using the KAPA Library Quantification kit. Every immunoSEQ 96-well plate was sequenced on a dedicated single-read 150-cycle Illumina NextSeq 550 flow cell. Regarding the original processing steps: The immunoSEQ output contained only junctional sequences without quality scores, so filtering could not match that applied to full-length reads. Sequences were annotated with PyIR, a Python wrapper for IgBLAST v1.9, using IMGT germline references to assign V/J genes and CDR3. Reads were removed for weak V/J assignments (E-value above 1e-6), missing CDR3, stop codons, out-of-frame junctions, or ambiguous translated residues. A V3J clonotype was defined by an identical inferred V gene, J gene, and CDR3 amino acid sequence. The percentage overlap between two repertoires was calculated by dividing the number of shared unique clonotypes by the size of the smaller repertoire. Richness of each repertoire was evaluated using RTK rarefaction, the Chao1 estimator, and Recon v2.1 estimates of unobserved clonotypes. OLGA was used to compute generation probabilities for all TCRbeta clonotypes that the gDNA method yielded from a few donors. What TCRdb holds here is the immuneACCESS table cut down to in-frame rearrangements. Part of the clones is not present; checked against another copy, under half of the missing clones reflect an unresolved V gene, and the others are unexplained. V, J and clone size reflect that table, while D and trimming were determined from the DNA. The sample table lists 600,000 to 750,000 clones, just under 75% of them with a count of one. The ten largest make up less than 2% of the sample.

Donors were healthy HIV-negative adults with no recently reported acute infections or vaccinations. All donors were Caucasian adults living in Nashville, Tennessee, USA. CD4+ T cells were enriched by magnetic negative selection, after which naive cells were positively selected on CD45RA and the negative fraction was taken as the memory subset. Blood was obtained by leukapheresis, after which PBMCs were separated by Ficoll-Histopaque density gradient centrifugation and cryopreserved in liquid nitrogen vapor phase. Analytical flow cytometry was used to check the purity and quantity of every magnetically sorted T cell population. Each sorted fraction had its genomic DNA isolated and then quantified by UV absorbance on a Nanodrop 2000c. The germline V gene sets CDR1 to SGDLS and CDR2 to YYNGEE. V drops 2 bases and J drops 4 bases, leaving 11 bases in between. The CDR3 runs 14 residues from the cysteine to the phenylalanine. The entry retains the CDR3 DNA only, 42 bases that are in frame from base 1.

Comments on this clone: There is no known antigen for this receptor. There are no base qualities to consult, and no much larger clone falls within one base. This specimen includes other DNA sequences encoding the same CDR3.

The origin of this receptor is a woman younger than 45 in good health. This sequence uses TRBV9 and TRBJ2-3, with TRBD1 tentatively as D gene (7 bases match). The sample comprised memory CD4+ T cells sorted from blood. The sample's cell subset or site label is to be understood as: CD45RA-negative fraction. The DNA sequence is TGTGCCAGCAGCGTCGGAGGGGGCTCAGATACGCAGTATTTT. Its translation is CASSVGGGSDTQYF.